This entry describes one T cell receptor beta chain. Its specificity is unknown. There are 16 residues in the CDR3. CDR1 is SQVTM and CDR2 is ANQGSEA in the germline V gene. Unmatched junction bases numbered 10, after V lost 5 bases and J lost 1 base. TCRdb redid the calling of the 5' RACE reads with MiXCR, one entry per CDR3 protein. The data contain 400,000 to 550,000 distinct CDR3 sequences, approximately 22% of them singletons. The sample belongs to a study of identical twins. The study, taken as a whole, reports: Recombination models fit unrelated individuals' TCR alpha sharing but underestimated twins'.

The sample was also linked to a second study, of T cells expressing NK-cell markers. This second report adds: Source material for TCR beta repertoires consisted of sorted CD3+CD56+NKG2C+, CD3+CD56+NKG2C- and CD3+CD56-NKG2C+ T cells. The eight sequenced donors comprised seven who were HCMV-seropositive and one who was seronegative.

The chain joins TRBV29-1 to TRBJ1-3; TRBD1 aligns across 8 bases. The source of this sequence is a woman between 18 and 30 years old in good health. Sequencing input: CD4+ T cells sorted from blood. CDR3: CSVYLRTGGSGNTIYF. The CDR3 bases are TGCAGCGTTTACTTGAGAACAGGGGGATCTGGAAACACCATATATTTT.